A single sample is the source of the 2 T cell receptor beta chains below, sequenced in a study of graft-versus-host responses after intestinal transplantation. Using immunoSEQ multiplex PCR, the repertoire was profiled, and TCRdb retains in-frame clones only, with some absent. Counted here are roughly 100,000 clones, roughly nine tenths occurring once; the ten biggest clones make up approximately 0.97%. No cognate antigen is known for these TCRs. The sample in question was unstimulated CD4+ T cells sorted from spleen or lymph node cells, obtained before intestinal transplant. All receptors derive from a human donor who received an intestinal transplant.

The CDR3 loop is CASSSLAGGPSDTQYF. In DNA form, the CDR3 reads TGTGCCAGCAGCTCCTTAGCGGGAGGGCCCTCAGATACGCAGTATTTT. The chain uses TRBV7-2 and TRBJ2-3; 11 bases agree with TRBD2. V gave up 4 bases and J gave up 4 bases; unmatched junction bases: 7. CDR3 size: 16 residues. Germline V gene lookup returns CDR1 SGHTA and CDR2 FQGNSA.

The chain joins TRBV4-1 to TRBJ1-5; 9 nucleotides align to TRBD1. Germline V gives CDR1 MGHRA, CDR2 YSYEKL. V dropped 5 bases and J dropped 7; count of bases not matched to a gene: 12. The CDR3 has 16 residues. This CDR3 is CASSSAGQGKRQPQHF. The DNA for the CDR3 is TGCGCCAGCAGCTCCGCGGGACAGGGAAAGAGACAGCCCCAGCATTTT.